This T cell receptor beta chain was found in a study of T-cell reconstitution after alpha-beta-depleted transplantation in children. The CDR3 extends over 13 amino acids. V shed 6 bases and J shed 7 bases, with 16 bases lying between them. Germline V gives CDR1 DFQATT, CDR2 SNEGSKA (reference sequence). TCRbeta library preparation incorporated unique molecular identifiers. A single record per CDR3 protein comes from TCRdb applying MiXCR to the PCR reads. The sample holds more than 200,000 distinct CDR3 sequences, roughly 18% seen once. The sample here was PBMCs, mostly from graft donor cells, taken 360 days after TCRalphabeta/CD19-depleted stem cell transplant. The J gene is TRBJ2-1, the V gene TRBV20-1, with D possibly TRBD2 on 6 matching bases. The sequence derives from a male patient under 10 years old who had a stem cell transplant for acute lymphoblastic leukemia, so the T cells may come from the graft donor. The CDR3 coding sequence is TGCAGTGCGTTGACTAGGAGTCCGAATGAGCAGTTCTTC. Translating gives CSALTRSPNEQFF.